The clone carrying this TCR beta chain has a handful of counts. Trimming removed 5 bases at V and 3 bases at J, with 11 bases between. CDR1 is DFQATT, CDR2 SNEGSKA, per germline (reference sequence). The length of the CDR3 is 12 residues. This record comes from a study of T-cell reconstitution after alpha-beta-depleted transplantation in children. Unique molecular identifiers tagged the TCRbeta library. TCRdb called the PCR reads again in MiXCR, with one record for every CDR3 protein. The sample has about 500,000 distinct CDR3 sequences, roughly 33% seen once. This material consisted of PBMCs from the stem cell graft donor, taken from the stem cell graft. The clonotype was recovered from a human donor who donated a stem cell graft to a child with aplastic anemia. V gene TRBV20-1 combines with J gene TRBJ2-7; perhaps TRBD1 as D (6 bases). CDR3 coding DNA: TGCAGTGCTCCGAGGACAGACTACGAGCAGTACTTC. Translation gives CSAPRTDYEQYF.